These 28 T cell receptor beta chains were sequenced from one sample in a study of cytomegalovirus exposure and HLA in healthy donors (TCRdb year 2017). Library preparation used the immunoSEQ multiplex PCR assay. Held by TCRdb, this immuneACCESS table contains in-frame sequences only and omits some clones. Under half of the omission traces to an unresolved V gene where checked; the cause of the rest is unknown. The sample data list tens of thousands of clones, and around 94% of these were observed just once. The leading ten clones occupy approximately 2.5% of the sample. The sample comprised PBMCs. The receptors come from a man aged 18 to 35 in good health and CMV-seronegative.

The chain employs TRBV7-6 and TRBJ2-5; D possibly corresponds to TRBD2 (6 bases). The CDR3 is 14 residues long. Between the trimmed V and J ends, which lost 5 bases and 2 bases, there was a span of 12 bases. Germline lookup yields CDR1 SGHVS and CDR2 FNYEAQ. CDR3 region: CASSKRDLQETQYF. In DNA form, the CDR3 reads TGTGCCAGCAGCAAACGGGACTTGCAAGAGACCCAGTACTTC.

This chain connects TRBV7-9 to TRBJ2-1; tentatively, D is TRBD2 (6 bases). Looked up from germline, CDR1 is SEHNR and CDR2 is FQNEAQ (reference sequence). This CDR3 has 17 residues. Between the trimmed V and J ends, which lost 5 bases and 7 bases, there was a span of 24 bases. The CDR3 DNA reads TGTGCCAGCAGCCCCAGCAGAGCGGGCTTATGGGGTAATGAGCAGTTCTTC. Translating it yields CASSPSRAGLWGNEQFF. Full variable domain (missing parts from reference TRBV7-9 and TRBJ2-1): DTGVSQNPRHKITKRGQNVTFRCDPISEHNRLYWYRQTLGQGPEFLTYFQNEAQLEKSRLLSDRFSAERPKGSFSTLEIQRTEQGDSAMYLCASSPSRAGLWGNEQFFGPGTRLTVL.

The V gene is TRBV11-2, the J gene TRBJ1-1, with D possibly being TRBD1 (5 bases). Per the germline V gene, CDR1 is SGHAT and CDR2 is FQNNGV. V was clipped by 5 bases and J by 1 base, with 8 bases between them. The CDR3 is 13 residues long. CDR3 sequence reads: CASSAQGNTEAFF. The CDR3 bases are TGTGCCAGCAGCGCCCAGGGGAACACTGAAGCTTTCTTT.

This clone was seen only once. This chain joins TRBV5-6 and TRBJ1-1; D gene ambiguous. Trimming removed 0 bases from V and 4 bases from J, with 10 bases in between. The CDR3 is 14 amino acids. Germline V gives CDR1 SGHDT, CDR2 YYEEEE. The CDR3 region is CASSLGRIGTEAFF. CDR3 DNA sequence: TGTGCCAGCAGCTTGGGCAGGATAGGCACTGAAGCTTTCTTT.

This chain joins TRBV4-1 and TRBJ2-5, with 9 bases aligning to TRBD1. The CDR3 covers 15 residues. Trimming at V came to 4 bases and at J to 7 bases, leaving 10 bases not matched to a gene. CDR1 and CDR2 (germline): MGHRA, YSYEKL. The CDR3 DNA is TGCGCCAGCAGCCCCGGGACAGGGTTTGGGGGGACCCAGTACTTC. The encoded protein is CASSPGTGFGGTQYF.

The rearrangement uses TRBV11-2 and TRBJ2-7, with D possibly matching TRBD1 (6 bases). With 6 bases removed from V and 0 bases from J, the gap between germline ends came to 12 bases. The CDR3 contains 14 residues. Per the germline V gene, CDR1 is SGHAT and CDR2 is FQNNGV. CDR3 DNA sequence: TGTGCCAGCAGAATCGGACAGTCCTCCTACGAGCAGTACTTC. Its protein is CASRIGQSSYEQYF. Using reference TRBV11-2 and TRBJ2-7 for the parts outside the CDR3, the full variable domain is EAGVAQSPRYKIIEKRQSVAFWCNPISGHATLYWYQQILGQGPKLLIQFQNNGVVDDSQLPKDRFSAERLKGVDSTLKIQPAKLEDSAVYLCASRIGQSSYEQYFGPGTRLTVT.

The chain couples TRBV10-1 to TRBJ1-2; weak D call: TRBD1 (6 bases). V was clipped by 6 bases and J by 8 bases, with 13 bases between them. CDR3 size: 12 residues. Germline V gene data show CDR1 as WNHNN and CDR2 as SYGVQD (reference sequence). The CDR3 loop reads CASRVRGIGYTF. The CDR3 DNA is TGCGCCAGCAGGGTCAGGGGAATAGGCTACACCTTC.

This clone was counted a single time. Relative to the germline gene, one junction end is altered; a read error may explain this. The chain links TRBV7-9 to TRBJ2-5, with TRBD2 matching over 9 bases. CDR3 length: 16 residues. Germline CDR1 reads SEHNR; CDR2 reads FQNEAQ (reference sequence). In DNA form, the CDR3 reads TGTGCCAGCAGTTTAGTCCTAGCGGGGTACCAAGAGACCCAGTACTTC. It specifies CASSLVLAGYQETQYF.

This clone was observed once. The V and J genes are TRBV7-9 and TRBJ2-2; possible D gene TRBD1, 6 bases. The CDR3 runs 15 residues. Germline CDR1 SEHNR, CDR2 FQNEAQ (reference sequence). Trimming left V 0 bases short and J 1 base short, with 6 bases between. The CDR3 DNA reads as TGTGCCAGCAGCTTAGCGGACAGGAACACCGGGGAGCTGTTTTTT. It yields the protein CASSLADRNTGELFF.

The chain combines TRBV25-1 with TRBJ1-1; 10 positions match TRBD1. In germline, CDR1 is MGHDK, CDR2 SYGVNS. CDR3 size: 17 residues. J lost 3 bases, V lost 4 bases, and 11 bases had no gene match. The CDR3 here is CASSARTAGTGDTEAFF. CDR3 nucleotide sequence: TGTGCCAGCAGTGCCCGAACAGCTGGGACAGGGGACACTGAAGCTTTCTTT.

The chain joins TRBV28 to TRBJ2-7, with 13 bases identical to TRBD2. The CDR3 extends over 15 amino acids. CDR1 and CDR2 (germline): MDHEN, SYDVKM. The V segment lost 5 bases and the J segment 5 bases; nucleotides outside the gene matches: 6. CDR3 protein: CASSTGLAGVNEQYF. CDR3 in DNA: TGTGCCAGCAGTACAGGACTAGCGGGAGTTAACGAGCAGTACTTC.

The chain has TRBV28 and TRBJ2-3; D is possibly TRBD1 (5 bases). Germline CDR1 and CDR2: MDHEN and SYDVKM. V was cut by 6 bases and J by 2 bases, with 15 bases left in between. CDR3 length equals 15 residues. CDR3 residues: CASSPTRAATDTQYF. CDR3 nucleotide sequence: TGTGCCAGCAGCCCGACCAGGGCAGCCACAGATACGCAGTATTTT.

With regard to this clone: The sample holds other DNA sequences that translate to the same CDR3. This sequence joins TRBV7-9 and TRBJ1-1; 8 nucleotides line up with TRBD1. The CDR3 runs to 13 residues. V gave up 2 bases and J gave up 5 bases; unmatched junction bases: 1. CDR1 SEHNR and CDR2 FQNEAQ come from the germline V gene (reference sequence). CDR3 protein: CASSLTGGTEAFF. The CDR3, as DNA: TGTGCCAGCAGCTTAACAGGGGGGACTGAAGCTTTCTTT.

The rearrangement joins TRBV5-1 to TRBJ2-2; 8 positions match TRBD1. The CDR3 runs to 15 residues. V was pared by 3 bases and J by 3 bases, with 4 bases of the junction left unmatched. The germline V gene encodes CDR1 SGHRS and CDR2 YFSETQ. The CDR3 DNA reads TGCGCCAGCAGCTCCGGGACAGGATACACCGGGGAGCTGTTTTTT. It yields the protein CASSSGTGYTGELFF. Together with reference TRBV5-1 and TRBJ2-2, the CDR3 gives the full variable domain: KAGVTQTPRYLIKTRGQQVTLSCSPISGHRSVSWYQQTPGQGLQFLFEYFSETQRNKGNFPGRFSGRQFSNSRSEMNVSTLELGDSALYLCASSSGTGYTGELFFGEGSRLTVL.

The chain employs TRBV27 and TRBJ1-5; D uncertain. The V end lost 3 bases, the J end lost 5 bases, and 8 bases lay between the germline ends. The CDR3 extends over 13 amino acids. Germline CDR1 and CDR2: MNHEY and SMNVEV (reference sequence). The CDR3 region is CASSFSEDQPQHF. In DNA form, the CDR3 reads TGTGCCAGCAGTTTCTCGGAGGATCAGCCCCAGCATTTT.

The chain combines TRBV19 with TRBJ1-1; no reliable D call. The CDR3 has 13 amino acids. Trimming shortened V by 3 bases and J by 1 base, and 6 bases separated the two germline ends. In germline, CDR1 is LNHDA, CDR2 SQIVND (reference sequence). This chain's CDR3 is CASSIKRNTEAFF. The CDR3 nucleotides are TGTGCCAGTAGTATCAAGAGGAACACTGAAGCTTTCTTT.

The V and J genes are TRBV19 and TRBJ2-1, with 12 positions matching TRBD2. The CDR3 is 16 amino acids. The V gene's germline CDR1 is LNHDA and CDR2 SQIVND (reference sequence). With V trimmed by 4 bases and J by 7 bases, 8 bases remained unmatched. CDR3 amino acids: CASSRTSGTKANEQFF. The CDR3 DNA follows: TGTGCCAGTAGTAGGACTAGCGGGACCAAGGCGAATGAGCAGTTCTTC.

The gene calls are TRBV7-2 and TRBJ2-7, with TRBD1 matching over 7 bases. The V and J ends lost 5 bases and 3 bases, in that order; junction bases with no gene match: 7. This CDR3 spans 14 amino acids. Germline V gene lookup returns CDR1 SGHTA and CDR2 FQGNSA. DNA for the CDR3: TGTGCCAGCAGCCTGGGGACAGTCGACTACGAGCAGTACTTC. It codes for CASSLGTVDYEQYF.

The V and J genes are TRBV28 and TRBJ1-2; no clear D. Trimming removed 6 bases at V and 4 bases at J, with 12 bases between. Germline V gives CDR1 MDHEN, CDR2 SYDVKM. This CDR3 has 13 residues. The DNA for the CDR3 is TGTGCCAGCAGGCCAGGTCCCCTCTATGGCTACACCTTC. Translated: CASRPGPLYGYTF.

The genes are TRBV27 and TRBJ1-5; 8 nucleotides align to TRBD1. Germline V gives CDR1 MNHEY, CDR2 SMNVEV (reference sequence). The ends lost 6 bases at V and 7 bases at J; junction bases unmatched: 8. The CDR3 length is 14 residues. CDR3 nucleotide sequence: TGTGCCAGCAGCCCTGGACAGGGCGGACAGCCCCAGCATTTT. This sequence encodes CASSPGQGGQPQHF.

The chain carries TRBV6-6 and TRBJ1-2; D is unclear. CDR1 MNHNY and CDR2 SVGAGI come from the germline V gene (reference sequence). With 7 bases removed from V and 4 bases from J, the gap between germline ends came to 16 bases. The CDR3 loop spans 14 amino acids. In DNA, the CDR3 is TGTGCCAGCAACAGCCCGGGATTCAGCTATGGCTACACCTTC. Its protein is CASNSPGFSYGYTF.

This chain connects TRBV25-1 to TRBJ1-3; D ambiguous. The CDR3 has 12 residues. Germline CDR1 MGHDK, CDR2 SYGVNS. V lost 3 bases and J lost 8, with 8 bases in between. CDR3 coding DNA: TGTGCCAGCAGTGACCAGGTGGACACCATATATTTT. Protein: CASSDQVDTIYF.

This clone showed up just once. The V call is TRBV7-6, the J call TRBJ2-3; 10 nucleotides agree with TRBD2. The CDR3 has 15 residues. J lost 4 bases, V lost 4 bases, and 5 bases had no gene match. CDR1 SGHVS and CDR2 FNYEAQ come from the germline V gene. CDR3 sequence (DNA): TGTGCCAGCAGCTCGTCTAGCGGGAGCGCAGATACGCAGTATTTT. Amino acids: CASSSSSGSADTQYF. The full variable domain, with the rest looked up from reference TRBV7-6 and TRBJ2-3, is GAGVSQSPRYKVTKRGQDVALRCDPISGHVSLYWYRQALGQGPEFLTYFNYEAQQDKSGLPNDRFSAERPEGSISTLTIQRTEQRDSAMYRCASSSSSGSADTQYFGPGTRLTVL.

This chain joins TRBV30 and TRBJ2-5; 12 bases map to TRBD2. CDR3 length: 17 amino acids. V trimming: 2 bases; J trimming: 5 bases; junction bases outside the gene matches: 12. CDR1 is GTSNPN, CDR2 SVGIG, per germline (reference sequence). The CDR3 here is CAWSPLLAGGVGETQYF. CDR3 bases: TGTGCCTGGAGTCCCCTACTAGCGGGAGGTGTCGGGGAGACCCAGTACTTC. Full variable domain (missing parts from reference TRBV30 and TRBJ2-5): SQTIHQWPATLVQPVGSPLSLECTVEGTSNPNLYWYRQAAGRGLQLLFYSVGIGQISSEVPQNLSASRPQDRQFILSSKKLLLSDSGFYLCAWSPLLAGGVGETQYFGPGTRLLVL.

The chain combines TRBV13 with TRBJ1-2; 9 positions match TRBD1. Germline values: CDR1 PRHDT, CDR2 FYEKMQ (reference sequence). The CDR3 covers 13 residues. J was trimmed by 6 bases and V by 2 bases; bases with no gene match: 1. The CDR3, as DNA: TGTGCCAGCAGCTTAACAGGGGGCGATGGCTACACCTTC. It yields the protein CASSLTGGDGYTF.

The CDR3 nucleotides are TGTGCCATGTCGCAGGGCTTGGATTTCGAGCAGTACTTC. Its translation is CAMSQGLDFEQYF. The chain has TRBV10-3 and TRBJ2-7; a possible D gene is TRBD1 (5 bases). CDR1 and CDR2 (germline): ENHRY, SYGVKD. Trimming removed 9 bases at V and 6 bases at J, with 18 bases between. This CDR3 comprises 13 residues.

The V gene is TRBV19, the J gene TRBJ2-2, with a weak D call TRBD2 (5 bases). This CDR3 region has 14 residues. V was clipped by 2 bases and J by 4 bases, with 8 bases between them. Germline assignment: CDR1 LNHDA and CDR2 SQIVND (reference sequence). The CDR3 DNA reads as TGTGCCAGTAGTATATTAGAGGGCACCGGGGAGCTGTTTTTT. Translating gives CASSILEGTGELFF.

This clone is a singleton in its sample. The chain is built from TRBV19 and TRBJ2-7; 7 nucleotides agree with TRBD1. The CDR3 is made up of 15 amino acids. CDR1 is LNHDA and CDR2 is SQIVND in the germline V gene (reference sequence). V lost 4 bases and J lost 4; bases outside the gene matches: 10. CDR3 in amino acids: CASSTRQGEGYEQYF. DNA of the CDR3: TGTGCCAGTAGTACCCGACAGGGCGAGGGTTACGAGCAGTACTTC. The full variable domain, in which reference TRBV19 and TRBJ2-7 provide the parts outside the CDR3, is DGGITQSPKYLFRKEGQNVTLSCEQNLNHDAMYWYRQDPGQGLRLIYYSQIVNDFQKGDIAEGYSVSREKKESFPLTVTSAQKNPTAFYLCASSTRQGEGYEQYFGPGTRLTVT.